This passage covers 3 T cell receptor beta chains from one sample sequenced in a study of blood T cell repertoires in COVID-19. Generated by immunoSEQ multiplex PCR, the TCRdb table keeps only in-frame clones and is missing some. The sample has under 300,000 clones, roughly nine tenths seen once; the top ten hold more than 10%. What was sequenced was peripheral blood. The receptor set was obtained from a woman aged 30 to 39 with COVID-19, enrolled during active disease.

The chain combines TRBV19 with TRBJ1-1; D is possibly TRBD1 (6 bases). Germline loops: CDR1 LNHDA, CDR2 SQIVND (reference sequence). The CDR3 loop spans 14 amino acids. V was clipped by 5 bases and J by 7 bases, with 17 bases between them. The CDR3 DNA follows: TGTGCCAGTAGTGGTACAGGGCTTAAAAGTGAAGCTTTCTTT. This sequence encodes CASSGTGLKSEAFF. Full variable domain (missing parts from reference TRBV19 and TRBJ1-1): DGGITQSPKYLFRKEGQNVTLSCEQNLNHDAMYWYRQDPGQGLRLIYYSQIVNDFQKGDIAEGYSVSREKKESFPLTVTSAQKNPTAFYLCASSGTGLKSEAFFGQGTRLTVV.

The rearrangement uses TRBV4-1 and TRBJ2-7; maybe TRBD1 (5 bases). Germline CDR1 and CDR2: MGHRA and YSYEKL. Trimming left V 4 bases short and J 1 base short, with 17 bases between. The CDR3 is 16 amino acids. In DNA form, the CDR3 reads TGCGCCAGCAGCCCCTTCTCGGACATCCCTTCCTACGAGCAGTACTTC. Translated, it gives CASSPFSDIPSYEQYF.

The V gene is TRBV7-2, the J gene TRBJ2-2; 10 nucleotides align to TRBD2. The CDR3 is made up of 16 amino acids. CDR1 and CDR2 (germline): SGHTA, FQGNSA. V shed 2 bases and J 8 bases; nucleotides not matched to a gene: 8. The CDR3 reads CASSLLAGVAPGELFF. The CDR3 DNA is TGTGCCAGCAGCTTACTAGCGGGGGTAGCACCGGGGGAGCTGTTTTTT.